The clone carrying this T cell receptor (beta chain) was seen a single time. Its antigen remains unidentified. This entry belongs to a study of blood T cells in healthy people across ages. Study-wide findings and caveats: PBMCs went unsorted, and a conclusive naive versus antigen-experienced comparison was therefore prevented. With naive T cell percentage, TCR beta diversity showed a strong correlation.

Each donor gave approximately 9.1 milliliters of peripheral blood. It was with a sample-barcoded 5' primer and a J-beta primer mix that a second PCR of about 7 to 12 cycles was run. Tags on each cDNA molecule came from a template-switch adaptor with 12 random nucleotides. TCRdb itself ran the 5' RACE reads through MiXCR, one entry per CDR3 protein. Counted here are about a million distinct CDR3 sequences, 35% to 40% occurring once; the ten biggest clones make up 13%. This clonotype originated in a man aged 18 to 35 in good health. Sample: blood.

Written as DNA, the CDR3 is TGTGCCTGGAGTGTACGCGGACTCCTAAGCAATCAGCCCCAGCATTTT. Its protein is CAWSVRGLLSNQPQHF. The J gene is TRBJ1-5, the V gene TRBV30; D call uncertain. The CDR3 totals 16 residues. Germline V gives CDR1 GTSNPN, CDR2 SVGIG (reference sequence). V was cut by 0 bases and J by 1 base, with 13 bases left in between.